The source of this T cell receptor beta chain is a study of blood T cells in healthy people across ages. It was with a sample-barcoded 5' primer and a J-beta primer mix that a second PCR of about 6 to 12 cycles was run. A 12-random-nucleotide template-switch adaptor tagged each cDNA molecule. All samples yielded 2.5 million or more CDR3-containing paired-end reads. TCRdb itself ran the 5' RACE reads through MiXCR, one entry per CDR3 protein. Here the sample spans some 1.4 million distinct CDR3 sequences, 40% to 50% being singletons. General observations from the study: Both naive CD4+ cell counts and diversity were greater in long-lived donors than in aged donors. From one million sequenced T cells, diversity estimates were lower bounds.

This CDR3 contains 15 residues. J was trimmed by 7 bases and V by 3 bases; bases with no gene match: 8. Germline V lookup: CDR1 DFQATT, CDR2 SNEGSKA (reference sequence). This clonotype was seen a handful of times. What it binds is unknown. What was sequenced was blood. The chain is built from TRBV20-1 and TRBJ2-1; 11 nucleotides agree with TRBD2. The sequence was obtained from a woman between 18 and 29 years old in good health. In DNA form, the CDR3 reads TGCAGTGCTAGTGGTACTAGCGGGAGTACGAATGAGCAGTTCTTC. Encoded protein: CSASGTSGSTNEQFF.